These 25 T cell receptor beta chains came from one sample sequenced in a study of STAT5B mutations in CD4+ large granular lymphocyte leukemia. Sequencing used immunoSEQ multiplex PCR; TCRdb keeps in-frame clones, though not all of them. The sample lists under 35,000 clones, about 77% occurring once. The sequenced sample consisted of CD4+ T cells from blood buffy coats. The receptor set was obtained from a human donor in good health.

This clone came up a few times. V gene TRBV11-2 combines with J gene TRBJ2-7; TRBD1 aligns across 8 bases. Trimming at V came to 6 bases and at J to 0 bases, leaving 4 bases not matched to a gene. Germline V lookup: CDR1 SGHAT, CDR2 FQNNGV. The CDR3 spans 14 residues. The CDR3 DNA reads as TGTGCCAGCAGGCCGGGACAGGTCTCCTACGAGCAGTACTTC. Translating gives CASRPGQVSYEQYF.

This clone showed up just a few times. The chain links TRBV29-1 to TRBJ1-1; the D is unclear. The germline gives CDR1 SQVTM, CDR2 ANQGSEA. Trimming took 6 bases from V and 7 from J, leaving 9 bases between them. The CDR3 consists of 10 residues. The CDR3 protein is CSVEDLEAFF. Written as DNA, the CDR3 is TGCAGCGTCGAGGACCTTGAAGCTTTCTTT.

The chain combines TRBV15 with TRBJ1-3, with a weak D call TRBD1 (5 bases). Germline V gene sequence: CDR1 LNHNV, CDR2 YYDKDF (reference sequence). The ends were cut back, 3 bases at V and 2 bases at J, with 17 bases in the middle. The CDR3 is 17 amino acids. The DNA of the CDR3 is TGTGCCACCAGCAGGGGAAAGGGAGTGGGGGCTGGAAACACCATATATTTT. It specifies CATSRGKGVGAGNTIYF.

The chain is built from TRBV27 and TRBJ2-4, with TRBD2 matching over 8 bases. This CDR3 is 15 amino acids long. CDR1 is MNHEY, CDR2 SMNVEV, per germline (reference sequence). V lost 2 bases and J lost 6; bases outside the gene matches: 6. CDR3: CASSLAGGLGNIQYF. For the CDR3, the DNA is TGTGCCAGCAGTTTAGCGGGAGGATTAGGAAACATTCAGTACTTC.

The genes are TRBV10-3 and TRBJ2-1, with D possibly TRBD2 on 5 matching bases. Germline lookup yields CDR1 ENHRY and CDR2 SYGVKD. The CDR3 loop spans 14 amino acids. Trimming removed 3 bases from V and 9 bases from J, with 15 bases in between. CDR3 in amino acids: CAISDQSGLGEQFF. The CDR3 DNA follows: TGTGCCATCAGTGATCAGAGCGGACTCGGTGAGCAGTTCTTC.

The chain has TRBV6-5 and TRBJ2-3; a weak D match, TRBD1 (5 bases). V was trimmed by 4 bases and J by 6 bases, leaving 14 bases between them. The CDR3 totals 14 residues. The germline V gene has CDR1 MNHEY and CDR2 SVGAGI. The CDR3, as DNA: TGTGCCAGCAGTTCTAAGGGGCGGAAGGATACGCAGTATTTT. It is translated as CASSSKGRKDTQYF.

This clone was recorded a few times. The V and J genes are TRBV25-1 and TRBJ1-2, with D hard to call. The V and J ends lost 3 bases and 8 bases respectively, with 19 bases between them. The CDR3 consists of 15 residues. Looked up from germline, CDR1 is MGHDK and CDR2 is SYGVNS. CDR3 DNA sequence: TGTGCCAGCAGTGACACGGGCTTTGGGAGGAGCGGCTACACCTTC. It codes for CASSDTGFGRSGYTF.

The chain has TRBV7-9 and TRBJ1-3, with D unclear. V was trimmed by 1 base and J by 0 bases, leaving 7 bases between them. The CDR3 consists of 15 residues. Germline V lookup: CDR1 SEHNR, CDR2 FQNEAQ (reference sequence). Written as DNA, the CDR3 is TGTGCCAGCAGCTTAGGACCGACCTCTGGAAACACCATATATTTT. This sequence encodes CASSLGPTSGNTIYF.

As to this clone: The sample carries other DNA sequences with the same CDR3. The V call is TRBV7-2, the J call TRBJ2-3, with D tentatively TRBD1 (6 bases). Germline CDR1 is SGHTA and CDR2 is FQGNSA. The CDR3 is 13 amino acids. The V gene lost 5 bases and the J gene lost 3 bases, with 9 bases spanning the gap. The CDR3 bases are TGTGCCAGCAGCGCACAGGGAACAGATACGCAGTATTTT. Encoded protein: CASSAQGTDTQYF.

This clone was recorded a few times. The chain is built from TRBV5-1 and TRBJ2-1, with D perhaps TRBD2 (5 bases). V was shortened by 0 bases and J by 0 bases, with 10 bases between the two germline ends. Germline CDR1 and CDR2: SGHRS and YFSETQ. CDR3 length equals 16 residues. CDR3 nucleotides: TGCGCCAGCAGCTTGGCCGAGGGAAGCTCCTACAATGAGCAGTTCTTC. Encoded protein: CASSLAEGSSYNEQFF.

The chain recombines TRBV7-2 with TRBJ2-5; perhaps TRBD2 as D (6 bases). Germline assignment: CDR1 SGHTA and CDR2 FQGNSA. The V end was cut by 6 bases, the J end by 4 bases, with 18 bases between. There are 15 residues in the CDR3. The CDR3 protein is CASRFDAGRGETQYF. In DNA, the CDR3 is TGTGCCAGCAGATTCGACGCGGGAAGGGGAGAGACCCAGTACTTC.

V and J are TRBV28 and TRBJ1-1; D gene ambiguous. V dropped 3 bases and J dropped 2 bases, with 10 bases sitting between them. The CDR3 runs to 14 residues. Per germline, CDR1 MDHEN and CDR2 SYDVKM. The CDR3 bases are TGTGCCAGCAGTTTTGGTGGAGCTAACACTGAAGCTTTCTTT. It translates to CASSFGGANTEAFF.

The J gene is TRBJ1-5, the V gene TRBV27; the D is unclear. V lost 2 bases, J lost 11 bases, and 10 bases lay in between. The CDR3 covers 12 residues. Looked up from germline, CDR1 is MNHEY and CDR2 is SMNVEV (reference sequence). For the CDR3, the DNA is TGTGCCAGCAGTTTAAGGAACGGGGCCCAGCATTTT. Translating it yields CASSLRNGAQHF.

V and J are TRBV5-4 and TRBJ2-5; D is unclear. This CDR3 has 15 residues. Germline-derived CDR1 and CDR2 are SGHNT and YYREEE (reference sequence). V lost 2 bases and J 2 bases, leaving 13 bases between the germline ends. The CDR3 is CASSFKKEIQETQYF. Here the CDR3 DNA reads TGTGCCAGCAGCTTTAAAAAGGAAATTCAAGAGACCCAGTACTTC. The variable domain in full, completed from reference TRBV5-4 and TRBJ2-5, reads ETGVTQSPTHLIKTRGQQVTLRCSSQSGHNTVSWYQQALGQGPQFIFQYYREEENGRGNFPPRFSGLQFPNYSSELNVNALELDDSALYLCASSFKKEIQETQYFGPGTRLLVL.

The chain combines TRBV11-3 with TRBJ2-7; D possibly uses TRBD1 or TRBD2 (5 bases each). Germline loops: CDR1 SGHNT, CDR2 YENEEA. The CDR3 runs to 15 residues. V was trimmed by 1 base and J by 2 bases, leaving 12 bases between them. The CDR3 bases are TGTGCCAGCAGCTTAGGGGGACCCCTCACCTACGAGCAGTACTTC. Residues: CASSLGGPLTYEQYF.

V usage is TRBV6-1 and J usage is TRBJ2-7; 8 nucleotides agree with TRBD1. The junction had 6 bases not matched to a gene; V was cut back by 1 base and J by 1 base. The length of the CDR3 is 16 residues. Germline lookup yields CDR1 MNHNS and CDR2 SASEGT. The CDR3 region has the DNA TGTGCCAGCAGTGAAGGGTTTGGGGACAGGTCCTACGAGCAGTACTTC. This translates into CASSEGFGDRSYEQYF.

The chain links TRBV7-9 to TRBJ2-3; weak D call: TRBD2 (5 bases). The CDR3 length is 14 residues. The germline V gene has CDR1 SEHNR and CDR2 FQNEAQ (reference sequence). V gave up 1 base and J gave up 5 bases, with 10 bases separating them. The CDR3 DNA reads as TGTGCCAGCAGCTTAGGCTTCGGGAAAGATACGCAGTATTTT. This sequence encodes CASSLGFGKDTQYF.

The V and J genes are TRBV7-2 and TRBJ1-5; 7 bases are shared with TRBD1. CDR3 length: 15 residues. Germline V gives CDR1 SGHTA, CDR2 FQGNSA. The V segment lost 1 base and the J segment 7 bases; nucleotides outside the gene matches: 7. The CDR3 DNA is TGTGCCAGCAGCTTAGACGGCAGGGGGTTCCAGCCCCAGCATTTT. Amino acids: CASSLDGRGFQPQHF.

CDR3 protein: CASSTDTVYGYTF. CDR3 DNA: TGTGCCAGCAGCACGGACACCGTTTATGGCTACACCTTC. This chain connects TRBV5-8 to TRBJ1-2; D is perhaps TRBD1 (5 bases). Per the germline V gene, CDR1 is SGHTS and CDR2 is YDEGEE. The CDR3 has 13 amino acids. V was clipped by 4 bases and J by 5 bases, with 12 bases between them.

The genes are TRBV9 and TRBJ1-4; D gene ambiguous. V was pared by 6 bases and J by 8 bases, with 20 bases between. Germline V gene lookup returns CDR1 SGDLS and CDR2 YYNGEE. The CDR3 totals 15 residues. Written as DNA, the CDR3 is TGTGCCAGCACCAAAAATGGACTGGCGGGGGAAAAACTGTTTTTT. Amino acid sequence: CASTKNGLAGEKLFF. Based on the CDR3 plus reference TRBV9 and TRBJ1-4, the full variable domain is DSGVTQTPKHLITATGQRVTLRCSPRSGDLSVYWYQQSLDQGLQFLIQYYNGEERAKGNILERFSAQQFPDLHSELNLSSLELGDSALYFCASTKNGLAGEKLFFGSGTQLSVL.

This chain joins TRBV14 and TRBJ1-6, with 8 bases matching TRBD1. This CDR3 has 15 amino acids. CDR1 SGHDN and CDR2 FVKESK come from the germline V gene. V lost 3 bases and J lost 7; bases outside the gene matches: 5. CDR3 in DNA: TGTGCCAGCAGCCAGCGGACAGGGATGAATTCACCCCTCCACTTT. It codes for CASSQRTGMNSPLHF. Filled out from reference TRBV14 and TRBJ1-6, the complete variable domain reads EAGVTQFPSHSVIEKGQTVTLRCDPISGHDNLYWYRRVMGKEIKFLLHFVKESKQDESGMPNNRFLAERTGGTYSTLKVQPAELEDSGVYFCASSQRTGMNSPLHFGNGTRLTVT.

The rearrangement links TRBV5-1 to TRBJ2-1; D is possibly TRBD2 (7 bases). Germline V CDR1 and CDR2: SGHRS, YFSETQ. The CDR3 loop spans 16 amino acids. Trimming left V 4 bases short and J 5 bases short, with 19 bases between. CDR3 DNA: TGCGCCAGCAGCGGATGGGGGGGGCCGAAGGACAATGAGCAGTTCTTC. Its translation is CASSGWGGPKDNEQFF.

The count of this clone is one. The rearrangement links TRBV5-5 to TRBJ2-7; D gene ambiguous. CDR1 is SGHKS and CDR2 is YYEKEE in the germline V gene (reference sequence). CDR3 length equals 12 residues. V lost 0 bases, J lost 4 bases, and 5 bases lay in between. CDR3 in amino acids: CASSLARYEQYF. The CDR3, as DNA: TGTGCCAGCAGCTTGGCCCGGTACGAGCAGTACTTC.

V gene TRBV4-2 combines with J gene TRBJ2-3, with D unresolved. Trimming removed 1 base from V and 0 bases from J, with 14 bases in between. CDR1 is LGHNA and CDR2 is YNFKEQ in the germline V gene. CDR3 size: 17 residues. The CDR3 here is CASSQGEAPISTDTQYF. The CDR3, as DNA: TGTGCCAGCAGCCAAGGAGAAGCGCCGATTAGCACAGATACGCAGTATTTT.

This chain joins TRBV30 and TRBJ2-1, with D possibly being TRBD1 or TRBD2 (6 bases each). Per the germline V gene, CDR1 is GTSNPN and CDR2 is SVGIG (reference sequence). The V and J ends lost 1 base and 6 bases respectively, with 10 bases between them. The length of the CDR3 is 13 residues. The CDR3 nucleotides are TGTGCCTGGAGTGGCCGGGGGCGCAATGAGCAGTTCTTC. It yields the protein CAWSGRGRNEQFF.